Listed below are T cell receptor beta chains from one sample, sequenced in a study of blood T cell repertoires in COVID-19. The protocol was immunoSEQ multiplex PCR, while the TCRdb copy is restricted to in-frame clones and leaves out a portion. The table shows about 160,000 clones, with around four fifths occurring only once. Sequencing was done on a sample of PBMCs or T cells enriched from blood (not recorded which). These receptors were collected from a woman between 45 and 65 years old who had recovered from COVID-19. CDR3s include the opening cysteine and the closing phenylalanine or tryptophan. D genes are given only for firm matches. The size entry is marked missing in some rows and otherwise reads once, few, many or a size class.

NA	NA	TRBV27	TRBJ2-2	TGTGCCAGCAGTTTTAGCCGGTTAAGAACTTCCTTTGTCGGGGAGCTGTTTTTT	CASSFSRLRTSFVGELFF
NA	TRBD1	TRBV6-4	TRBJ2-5	TGTGCCAGCAGTGACTCGGGACAGGGTAACGAGACCCAGTACTTC	CASSDSGQGNETQYF
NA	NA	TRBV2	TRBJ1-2	TGTTGCCAGGGCTATAATGGCTACACCTTC	CCQGYNGYTF
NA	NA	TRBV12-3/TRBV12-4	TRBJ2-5	TGTGCCAGCAGTTACGCCGCAGCGGGGACCCAGTACTTC	CASSYAAAGTQYF
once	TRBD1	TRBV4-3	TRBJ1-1	TGCGCCAGCAGCCAAGAAAGGACAGGGGTGACTTTCTTT	CASSQERTGVTFF
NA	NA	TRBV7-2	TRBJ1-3	TGTGCCAGCAGCTTAACGGGTCCCTCTGGAAACACCATATATTTT	CASSLTGPSGNTIYF
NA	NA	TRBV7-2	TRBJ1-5	TGTGCCAGCAGCCCGACGCGGAATCAGCCCCAGCATTTT	CASSPTRNQPQHF
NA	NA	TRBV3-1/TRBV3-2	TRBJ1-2	TGTGCCAGCAGCCCTAGCTCGTATGGCTACACCTTC	CASSPSSYGYTF
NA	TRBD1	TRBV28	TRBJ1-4	TGTGCCAGCAGTTTAACCACAGGGGGAGGGGAAAAACTGTTTTTT	CASSLTTGGGEKLFF
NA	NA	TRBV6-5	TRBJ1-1	TGTGCCAGCAGTTACTCCCGGGGGTCTGAAGCTTTCTTT	CASSYSRGSEAFF
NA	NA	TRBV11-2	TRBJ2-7	TGTGCCAGCAGGCGTGTGCAGGATTTCCCCTACGAGCAGTACTTC	CASRRVQDFPYEQYF
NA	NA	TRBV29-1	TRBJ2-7	TGCAGCGTTACGAACAGGGACCACGAGCAGTACTTC	CSVTNRDHEQYF
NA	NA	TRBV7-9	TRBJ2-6	TGTGCCAGCAGCGTCCCCACTGGGGCCAACGTCCTGACTTTC	CASSVPTGANVLTF
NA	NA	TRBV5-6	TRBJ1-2	TGTGCCAGCAGTATTGACAAGAACTATGGCTACACCTTC	CASSIDKNYGYTF
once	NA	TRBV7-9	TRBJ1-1	TGTGCCAGCAGCGGCCGGGACATTGAAGCTTTCTTT	CASSGRDIEAFF
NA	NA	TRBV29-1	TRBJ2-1	TGCAGCGTTGAAGAGTTAGCATTTAGGCAGTTCTTC	CSVEELAFRQFF
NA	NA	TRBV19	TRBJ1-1	TGTGCCAGTAGTAAGACAGGGAACACTGAAGCTTTCTTT	CASSKTGNTEAFF
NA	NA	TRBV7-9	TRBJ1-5	TGTGCCAGCAGCTTCAGGGGAGCCCAGCCCCAGCATTTT	CASSFRGAQPQHF
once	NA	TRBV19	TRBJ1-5	TGTGCCAGTAGTATAGTTCCAGGACTGCCAGTGGGGCCCCAGCATTTT	CASSIVPGLPVGPQHF
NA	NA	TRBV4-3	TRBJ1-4	TGCGCCAGCAGCCAAGAGACCAGGGCTAATGAAAAACTGTTTTTT	CASSQETRANEKLFF
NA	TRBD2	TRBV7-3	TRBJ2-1	TGTGCCAGCAGCCCTCCAGCGGGAGGGCCAGATGAGCAGTTCTTC	CASSPPAGGPDEQFF
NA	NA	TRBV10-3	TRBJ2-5	TGTGCCAGCGACAGAAACCAAGAGACCCAGTACTTC	CASDRNQETQYF
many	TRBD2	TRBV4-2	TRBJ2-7	TGTGCCAGCAGCCAAGGGACTAGCGGTCACGAGCAGTACTTC	CASSQGTSGHEQYF
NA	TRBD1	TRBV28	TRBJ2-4	TGTGCCAGCAGTTCCCCGACAGGGGGTCCCACCAAAAACATTCAGTACTTC	CASSSPTGGPTKNIQYF
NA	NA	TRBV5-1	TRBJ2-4	TGCGCCAGCAGCTTGGGGGGCCTCCTAGCCAAAAACATTCAGTACTTC	CASSLGGLLAKNIQYF
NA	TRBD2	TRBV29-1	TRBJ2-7	TGCAGCGTTGAAGGGCGGGAGGGGCTCCGCTACGAGCAGTACTTC	CSVEGREGLRYEQYF
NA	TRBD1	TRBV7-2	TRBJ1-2	TGTGCCAGCAGCTTCGGGACAGGGGAGGGCGGCTACACCTTC	CASSFGTGEGGYTF
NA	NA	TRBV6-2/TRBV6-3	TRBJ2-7	TGTGCCAGCAGTTACCCCCAGGCCTCCTACGAGCAGTACTTC	CASSYPQASYEQYF
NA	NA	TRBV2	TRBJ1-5	TGTGCCAGCAGTGAGGAGTTGTATAGCAATCAGCCCCAGCATTTT	CASSEELYSNQPQHF
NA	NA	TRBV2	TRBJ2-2	TGTGCCAGCAGTGAACGACTCTTGGGGGAGCTGTTTTTT	CASSERLLGELFF
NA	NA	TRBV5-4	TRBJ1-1	TGTGCCAGCAGGGAGCGGGACGTCAAAATGAACACTGAAGCTTTCTTT	CASRERDVKMNTEAFF
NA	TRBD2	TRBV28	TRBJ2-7	TGTGCCAGCAGTTTCACGCGATACACACTAGCGGGAGGCTACGAGCAGTACTTC	CASSFTRYTLAGGYEQYF
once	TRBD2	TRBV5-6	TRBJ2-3	TGTGCCAGCAGCTTGGATAGCGGGGTGGGGTCAGATACGCAGTATTTT	CASSLDSGVGSDTQYF
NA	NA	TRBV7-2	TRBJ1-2	TGTGCCAGCAGCTTAAGTGTGGAGGTTGTCTATGGCTACACCTTC	CASSLSVEVVYGYTF
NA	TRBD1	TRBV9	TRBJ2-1	TGTGCCAGCAATCGACAGGGGGCCTACAATGAGCAGTTCTTC	CASNRQGAYNEQFF
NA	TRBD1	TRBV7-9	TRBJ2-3	TGTGCCAGCAGCCCCTGGACAGGGCCCACAGATACGCAGTATTTT	CASSPWTGPTDTQYF
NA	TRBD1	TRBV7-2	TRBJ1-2	TGTGCCAGCAGCTTAGCGGGACAGGGGGTCTATGGCTACACCTTC	CASSLAGQGVYGYTF
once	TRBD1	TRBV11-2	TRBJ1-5	TGTGCCAGCAGCTTTGGGACAGGGGGCAAGAATCAGCCCCAGCATTTT	CASSFGTGGKNQPQHF
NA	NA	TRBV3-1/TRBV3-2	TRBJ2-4	TGTGCCAGCAGCCAAGCAGGGTCGTTTTACTTC	CASSQAGSFYF
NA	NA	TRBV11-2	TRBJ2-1	TGTGCCAGCAGCTTAGACAGGGGAAAGGGTTTTCAGTTCTTC	CASSLDRGKGFQFF
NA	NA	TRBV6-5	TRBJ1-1	TGTGCCAGCATTCAATTCCCTGAAGCTTTCTTT	CASIQFPEAFF
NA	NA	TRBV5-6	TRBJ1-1	TGTGCCAGCAGCCCTCTGATGGGAGGGCTGAGGGGCACTGAAGCTTTCTTT	CASSPLMGGLRGTEAFF
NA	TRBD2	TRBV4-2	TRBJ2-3	TGTGCCAGCAGCCAAGAGCCTAGCGGGGGGGCGGATACGCAGTATTTT	CASSQEPSGGADTQYF
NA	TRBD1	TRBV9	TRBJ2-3	TGTGCCAGCAGCGCCGGCGAGACGCCAGGGGGTACGAGAAATACGCAGTATTTT	CASSAGETPGGTRNTQYF
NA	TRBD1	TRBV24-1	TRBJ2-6	TGTGCCACCAGTACCGGGACAGGGGGAGGTGGGGCCAACGTCCTGACTTTC	CATSTGTGGGGANVLTF
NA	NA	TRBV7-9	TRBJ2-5	TGTGCCAGCACTAGATTCGAGACCCAGTACTTC	CASTRFETQYF
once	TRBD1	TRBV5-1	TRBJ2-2	TGCGCCAGCAAGGGACAGGGAGGGGACCGGGAGCTGTTTTTT	CASKGQGGDRELFF
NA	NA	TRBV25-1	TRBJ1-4	TGTGCCAGCAGTGAACGGAACAGATTTAATGAAAAACTGTTTTTT	CASSERNRFNEKLFF
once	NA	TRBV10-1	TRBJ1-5	TGCGCCAGCCCCCCTCAACTCGTCCAGCCCCAGCATTTT	CASPPQLVQPQHF
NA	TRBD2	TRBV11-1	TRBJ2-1	TGTGCCAGCAGCTTAGCATTGGCTAGCGGGGAACAGTTCTTC	CASSLALASGEQFF
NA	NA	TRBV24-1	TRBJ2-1	TGTGCCACCAGTGATACCAGCGGGTACAATGAGCAGTTCTTC	CATSDTSGYNEQFF
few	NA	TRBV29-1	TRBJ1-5	TGCAGCGTTGATATCAGGGTCTATCAGCCCCAGCATTTT	CSVDIRVYQPQHF
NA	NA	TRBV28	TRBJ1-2	TGTGCCAGCAGGGGCAAAGCTAACTATGGCTACACCTTC	CASRGKANYGYTF
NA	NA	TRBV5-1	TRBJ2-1	TGCGCCAGCAGCTTCAACAATGAGCAGTTCTTC	CASSFNNEQFF
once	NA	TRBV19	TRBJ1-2	TGTGCCAGTAGTACCCCCGGGGGCTACACCTTC	CASSTPGGYTF
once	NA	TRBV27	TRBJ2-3	TGTGCCAGCAGTTTCTTCCGACGGGACATAGTAGATACGCAGTATTTT	CASSFFRRDIVDTQYF
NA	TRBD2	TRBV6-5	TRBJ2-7	TGTGCCAGCAGTTACTCGAGGAGCGGGGGTTCCTACGAGCAGTACTTC	CASSYSRSGGSYEQYF
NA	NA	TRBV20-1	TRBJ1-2	TGCAGTGCTAGTGAGTGGGGGCTTGGCGAAGGCTACACCTTC	CSASEWGLGEGYTF
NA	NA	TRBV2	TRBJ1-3	TGTGCCAGCTTTTCCAGAAGTAACACCATATATTTT	CASFSRSNTIYF